Listed below are T cell receptor beta chains from one sample, sequenced in a study. Using immunoSEQ multiplex PCR, the repertoire was profiled, and TCRdb retains in-frame clones only, with some absent. The sample contains approximately 70,000 clones, 93% of which appear only once. Sequences were obtained from PBMCs. The receptors stem from a man aged 40-50 years with rheumatoid arthritis. Both conserved end residues are part of each CDR3. Each record gives: V gene, D gene, J gene, CDR3 protein. The D gene is left open where the match is weak.

V: TRBV27; D: -; J: TRBJ2-5; CDR3: CASSSRQGGLETQYF
V: TRBV2; D: -; J: TRBJ2-1; CDR3: CASSGPYNEQFF
V: TRBV6-2/TRBV6-3; D: TRBD1; J: TRBJ2-7; CDR3: CASSRDRGYEQYF
V: TRBV21-1; D: -; J: TRBJ2-5; CDR3: CASSKEIKGGDQETQYF
V: TRBV28; D: TRBD2; J: TRBJ2-7; CDR3: CASSLSGRASYEQYF
V: TRBV19; D: -; J: TRBJ2-1; CDR3: CASTGDRNEQFF
V: TRBV7-9; D: -; J: TRBJ2-1; CDR3: CASSLGSGGYNEQFF
V: TRBV19; D: -; J: TRBJ1-3; CDR3: CASRYGAGGNTIYF
V: TRBV28; D: -; J: TRBJ2-4; CDR3: CASSLEGTLAKNIQYF
V: TRBV5-1; D: -; J: TRBJ2-7; CDR3: CASSLGRAPSNLYF
V: TRBV4-2; D: -; J: TRBJ2-1; CDR3: CASSQQKTGEQFF
V: TRBV12-3/TRBV12-4; D: -; J: TRBJ1-2; CDR3: CASSPRSYGYTF
V: TRBV4-1; D: -; J: TRBJ2-3; CDR3: CASSQSVVAGRGLPLVTDTQYF
V: TRBV6-5; D: -; J: TRBJ2-3; CDR3: CASRVTSTDTQYF
V: TRBV9; D: -; J: TRBJ2-3; CDR3: CASSVDPGSDTQYF
V: TRBV6-6; D: TRBD2; J: TRBJ2-7; CDR3: CASSYSQTSGTYEQYF
V: TRBV5-1; D: TRBD1; J: TRBJ1-2; CDR3: CASSFLGGQGTITGYTF
V: TRBV14; D: -; J: TRBJ1-1; CDR3: CASSQDLWGLNTEAFF
V: TRBV5-4; D: -; J: TRBJ2-7; CDR3: CASSLGGGAKTYEQYF
V: TRBV6-5; D: -; J: TRBJ1-1; CDR3: CASLRAPNTEAFF
V: TRBV5-1; D: TRBD1; J: TRBJ1-6; CDR3: CASHPGGDFGNSPLHF
V: TRBV6-2/TRBV6-3; D: -; J: TRBJ2-7; CDR3: CASSLSSYEQYF
V: TRBV5-1; D: -; J: TRBJ1-1; CDR3: CASSLATEAFF
V: TRBV28; D: TRBD1; J: TRBJ2-7; CDR3: CASRLDRGPYQQYF
V: TRBV2; D: TRBD2; J: TRBJ2-5; CDR3: CASSPWGLAGGRETQYF
V: TRBV29-1; D: -; J: TRBJ1-1; CDR3: CSVEDRTPSGRRTEAFF
V: TRBV5-4; D: -; J: TRBJ2-1; CDR3: CASSFPGIRDNEQFF
V: TRBV10-3; D: -; J: TRBJ2-5; CDR3: CAISESGRETQYF
V: TRBV6-6; D: TRBD2; J: TRBJ2-1; CDR3: CASSYGGLERFEQFF